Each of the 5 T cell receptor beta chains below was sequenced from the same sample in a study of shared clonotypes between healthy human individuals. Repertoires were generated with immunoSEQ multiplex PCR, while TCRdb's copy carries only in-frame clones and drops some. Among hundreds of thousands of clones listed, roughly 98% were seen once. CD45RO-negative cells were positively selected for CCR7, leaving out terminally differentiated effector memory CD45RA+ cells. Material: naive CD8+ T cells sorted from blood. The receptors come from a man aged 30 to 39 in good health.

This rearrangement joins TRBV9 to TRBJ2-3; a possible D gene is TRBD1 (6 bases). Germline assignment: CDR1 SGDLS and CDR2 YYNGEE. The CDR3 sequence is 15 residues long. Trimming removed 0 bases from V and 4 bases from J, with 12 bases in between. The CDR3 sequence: CASSVEGRGPDTQYF. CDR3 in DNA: TGTGCCAGCAGCGTAGAGGGCAGGGGACCAGATACGCAGTATTTT.

The CDR3 coding sequence is TGTGCCAGCAGCTTCCTGGGACCCGACGCGCAGTATTTT. Translation gives CASSFLGPDAQYF. The chain carries TRBV5-6 and TRBJ2-3; the D call may be TRBD1 or TRBD2 (5 bases each). V shed 2 bases and J shed 10 bases, with 14 bases lying between them. The CDR3 runs to 13 residues. Germline V gives CDR1 SGHDT, CDR2 YYEEEE. The whole variable domain, remainder taken from reference TRBV5-6 and TRBJ2-3, is DAGVTQSPTHLIKTRGQQVTLRCSPKSGHDTVSWYQQALGQGPQFIFQYYEEEERQRGNFPDRFSGHQFPNYSSELNVNALLLGDSALYLCASSFLGPDAQYFGPGTRLTVL.

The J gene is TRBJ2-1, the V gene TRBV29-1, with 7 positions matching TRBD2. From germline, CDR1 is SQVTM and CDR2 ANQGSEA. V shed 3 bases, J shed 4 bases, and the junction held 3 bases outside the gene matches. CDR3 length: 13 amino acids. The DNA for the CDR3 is TGCAGCGTTGAGGCGGGAGCGTACAATGAGCAGTTCTTC. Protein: CSVEAGAYNEQFF.

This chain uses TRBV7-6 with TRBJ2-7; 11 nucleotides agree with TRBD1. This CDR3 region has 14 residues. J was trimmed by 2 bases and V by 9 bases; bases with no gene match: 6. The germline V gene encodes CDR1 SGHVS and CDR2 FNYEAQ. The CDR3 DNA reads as TGTGCCAGTCTGCCGGGACAGGGGGCCTACGAGCAGTACTTC. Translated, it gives CASLPGQGAYEQYF.

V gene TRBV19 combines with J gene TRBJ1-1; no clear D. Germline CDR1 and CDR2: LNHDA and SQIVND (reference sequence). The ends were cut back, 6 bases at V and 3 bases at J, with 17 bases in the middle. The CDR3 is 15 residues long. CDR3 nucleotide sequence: TGTGCCAGTAGGGATTGGCGGACGCCAGACACTGAAGCTTTCTTT. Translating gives CASRDWRTPDTEAFF.